This TCR beta chain stems from a study of blood T cell repertoires in COVID-19. Participants reported their clinical history, and cohort assignment relied on those reports. This CDR3 has 14 residues. Trimming took 0 bases from V and 6 from J, leaving 9 bases between them. The germline V gene has CDR1 KGHSH and CDR2 LQKENI. Authors' data handling: Estimated nucleated cell counts came from reference gene primer amplification. Using immunoSEQ multiplex PCR, the repertoire was profiled, and TCRdb retains in-frame clones only, with some absent. V and J calls and clone size are those listed in that table; D and trimming were worked out from the DNA. This sample carries 300,000 to 450,000 clones, roughly 86% of them seen once, and the ten largest clones take 0.85% to 1.3%.

The source is a woman aged 25 to 39 who had been exposed to COVID-19. Material for sequencing was PBMCs or T cells enriched from blood (not recorded which). The gene calls are TRBV18 and TRBJ2-1; D is undetermined. CDR3 protein: CASSPPARPNEQFF. The CDR3, as DNA: TGTGCCAGCTCACCACCGGCTAGGCCCAATGAGCAGTTCTTC.